Below, one T cell receptor beta chain is given with its context. Since the CDR3 does not end with the conserved phenylalanine or tryptophan, this likely comes from a read error. The CDR3 sequence is 12 residues long. The germline CDR1 and CDR2 sequences are DFQATT and SNEGSKA (reference sequence). Trimming stripped 6 bases from V and 5 bases from J, with 13 bases between. A second PCR, run for 7 to 11 cycles, used a sample-barcoded 5' primer plus a J-beta primer mix. TCRdb ran MiXCR on the 5' RACE reads and lists one entry per CDR3 protein. The table records fewer than 750,000 distinct CDR3 sequences, under 65% of them present only once. These data originate in a study of blood T cells in healthy people across ages. Study-level information: Roughly one uniquely barcoded beta molecule per two T cells was captured.

The sequence came from a woman older than 75 in good health. The chain is built from TRBV20-1 and TRBJ1-1; the D is unclear. The sample comprised blood. This CDR3 reads CSAAHDLTEAFY. CDR3 DNA: TGCAGTGCCGCACATGATCTGACTGAAGCTTTCTAT.